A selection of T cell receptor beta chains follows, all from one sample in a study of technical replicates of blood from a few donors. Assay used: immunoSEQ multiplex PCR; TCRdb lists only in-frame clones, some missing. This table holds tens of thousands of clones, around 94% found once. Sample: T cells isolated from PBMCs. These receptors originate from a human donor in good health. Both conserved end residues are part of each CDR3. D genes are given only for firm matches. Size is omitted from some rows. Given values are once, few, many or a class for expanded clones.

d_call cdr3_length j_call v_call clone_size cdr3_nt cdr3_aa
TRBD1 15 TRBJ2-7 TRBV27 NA TGTGCCAGCAGTCGCACCGGGACAGGGGGCTACGAGCAGTACTTC CASSRTGTGGYEQYF
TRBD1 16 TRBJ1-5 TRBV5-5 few TGTGCCAGCAGCTTTGCCGGGACAGGGAGCAATCAGCCCCAGCATTTT CASSFAGTGSNQPQHF
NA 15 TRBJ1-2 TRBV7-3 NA TGTGCCAGCAGCTTTAATACAGCCAGTAACTATGGCTACACCTTC CASSFNTASNYGYTF
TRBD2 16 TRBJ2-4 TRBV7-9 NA TGTGCCAGCAGCTTAGAAGGGAGGGAGGGAACAAACATTCAGTACTTC CASSLEGREGTNIQYF
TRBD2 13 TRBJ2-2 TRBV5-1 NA TGCGCCAGCAGCCGGGAGGGGGCCGGGGAGCTGTTTTTT CASSREGAGELFF
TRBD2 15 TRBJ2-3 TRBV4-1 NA TGCGCCAGCAGCCGGCGGGAGGTAAGTCAAGATACGCAGTATTTT CASSRREVSQDTQYF
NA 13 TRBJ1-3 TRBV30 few TGTGCCTGGAGGGGGCTCTCTGGAAACACCATATATTTT CAWRGLSGNTIYF
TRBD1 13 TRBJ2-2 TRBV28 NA TGTGCCAGCCGACAGGGGTCCACCGGGGAGCTGTTTTTT CASRQGSTGELFF
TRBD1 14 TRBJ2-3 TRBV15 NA TGTGCCACCAGGGGGACAGGGAGCACAGATACGCAGTATTTT CATRGTGSTDTQYF
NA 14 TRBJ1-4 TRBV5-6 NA TGTGCCAGCAGCTTTAGGGCGGGGAGTGAAAAACTGTTTTTT CASSFRAGSEKLFF
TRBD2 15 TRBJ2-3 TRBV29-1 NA TGCAGCGTTGAGGTGGGCGGGAGTGGGTCAGATACGCAGTATTTT CSVEVGGSGSDTQYF
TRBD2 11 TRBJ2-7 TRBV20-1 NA TGCAGTGCTAGGGGGGGGTACGAGCAGTACTTC CSARGGYEQYF